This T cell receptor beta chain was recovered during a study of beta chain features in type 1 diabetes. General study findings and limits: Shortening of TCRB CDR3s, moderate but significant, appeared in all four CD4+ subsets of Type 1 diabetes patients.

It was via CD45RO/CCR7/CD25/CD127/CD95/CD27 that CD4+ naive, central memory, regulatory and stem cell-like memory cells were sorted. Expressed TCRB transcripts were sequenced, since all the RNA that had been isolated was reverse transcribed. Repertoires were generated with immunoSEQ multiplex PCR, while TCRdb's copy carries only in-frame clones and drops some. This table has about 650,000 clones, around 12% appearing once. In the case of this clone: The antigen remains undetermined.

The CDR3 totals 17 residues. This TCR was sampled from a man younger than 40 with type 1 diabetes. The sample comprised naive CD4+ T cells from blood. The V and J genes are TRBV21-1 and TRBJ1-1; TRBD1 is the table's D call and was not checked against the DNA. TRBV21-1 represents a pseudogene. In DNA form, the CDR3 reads TGTGCCAGCAGCAAAGGGGCAGTGGATCGGTGTGGGACTGAAGCTTTCTTT. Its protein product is CASSKGAVDRCGTEAFF.